This entry lists 9 T cell receptor beta chains sequenced from one sample in a study of tumour-infiltrating T cells in Burkitt lymphoma. TCRdb keeps only in-frame clones here, not all; method: immunoSEQ multiplex PCR. The sample records approximately 15,000 clones, 30% being singletons. The sequenced sample consisted of tumor tissue. These receptors all come from a human donor with diffuse large B-cell lymphoma.

The chain links TRBV25-1 to TRBJ1-2; tentatively, D is TRBD1 (5 bases). Germline CDR1 is MGHDK and CDR2 is SYGVNS. Trimming shortened V by 9 bases and J by 8 bases, and 19 bases separated the two germline ends. The CDR3 sequence is 13 residues long. CDR3: CASQIAASGGYTF. CDR3 sequence (DNA): TGTGCCAGTCAGATCGCCGCCTCAGGGGGCTACACCTTC.

The chain couples TRBV9 to TRBJ1-1; possibly TRBD1 for D (6 bases). CDR3 length equals 17 residues. V was shortened by 0 bases and J by 0 bases, with 15 bases between the two germline ends. Germline values: CDR1 SGDLS, CDR2 YYNGEE. The CDR3 loop is CASSVVGGDRVNTEAFF. CDR3 nucleotide sequence: TGTGCCAGCAGCGTAGTAGGGGGGGACCGGGTGAACACTGAAGCTTTCTTT.

This clone is labeled as medium-sized. The V gene is TRBV19, the J gene TRBJ2-3; tentatively, D is TRBD1 (5 bases). The CDR3 spans 12 residues. Germline CDR1 and CDR2: LNHDA and SQIVND (reference sequence). Trimming took off 6 bases at V and 2 bases at J, with 6 bases between the two ends. Here the CDR3 reads CASRDNTDTQYF. The CDR3 nucleotides read TGTGCCAGTAGGGACAACACAGATACGCAGTATTTT.

This clone was counted only a few times. The rearrangement joins TRBV20-1 to TRBJ1-2; D gene ambiguous. Per germline, CDR1 DFQATT and CDR2 SNEGSKA (reference sequence). Trimming removed 3 bases at V and 7 bases at J, with 6 bases between. This CDR3 is 10 amino acids long. DNA of the CDR3: TGCAGTGCTAGGACTAGTGGCTACACCTTC. As protein: CSARTSGYTF.

The V call is TRBV28, the J call TRBJ1-2; 7 bases are a match to TRBD1. V gave up 0 bases and J gave up 3 bases; unmatched junction bases: 4. CDR1 is MDHEN and CDR2 is SYDVKM in the germline V gene. The CDR3 contains 15 residues. Here the CDR3 reads CASSLWTGRYYGYTF. DNA of the CDR3: TGTGCCAGCAGTTTATGGACAGGGCGATACTATGGCTACACCTTC.

The table lists this clone with a few counts. This chain connects TRBV30 to TRBJ2-2, with 12 bases fitting TRBD2. The CDR3 is made up of 16 amino acids. The germline V gene has CDR1 GTSNPN and CDR2 SVGIG (reference sequence). Germline trimming cut 3 bases from V and 0 bases from J; bases unmatched to any gene: 2. The CDR3 DNA reads as TGTGCCTGGAGAGGACTAGCGGGATCGAACACCGGGGAGCTGTTTTTT. This translates into CAWRGLAGSNTGELFF.

This clone has just a few counts. The chain is built from TRBV9 and TRBJ2-7; D is tentatively TRBD1 or TRBD2 (5 bases each). The CDR3 extends over 15 amino acids. Germline loops: CDR1 SGDLS, CDR2 YYNGEE. The V and J ends lost 0 bases and 5 bases respectively, with 15 bases between them. The CDR3 DNA is TGTGCCAGCAGCGTAGGGTCGGGGAGAGGGGACGAGCAGTACTTC. Translation gives CASSVGSGRGDEQYF.

The chain carries TRBV2 and TRBJ1-3; no definite D call. The CDR3 runs 16 residues. Trimming removed 4 bases at V and 2 bases at J, with 15 bases between. CDR1 and CDR2 from the germline V gene are SNHLY and FYNNEI. CDR3 DNA: TGTGCCAGCAGTGCCCCGGGGAAGGGAACTGGAAACACCATATATTTT. It translates to CASSAPGKGTGNTIYF.

V is TRBV7-2 and J is TRBJ2-1, with D hard to call. CDR1 SGHTA and CDR2 FQGNSA come from the germline V gene. Trimming removed 3 bases from V and 3 bases from J, with 6 bases in between. There are 13 residues in the CDR3. The chain's CDR3 is CASSFKNYNEQFF. The CDR3 bases are TGTGCCAGCAGCTTCAAGAACTACAATGAGCAGTTCTTC.